These 16 T cell receptor beta chains came from one sample sequenced in a study of blood T cell repertoires in COVID-19. Produced via immunoSEQ multiplex PCR; TCRdb's table is partial and in-frame only. The sample holds approximately 490,000 clones; around 87% are singletons and the top ten take roughly 0.7%. Input material: PBMCs or T cells enriched from blood (not recorded which). The receptors originated from a young woman who had recovered from COVID-19.

This chain connects TRBV6-1 to TRBJ1-1; D may be TRBD1 (6 bases). The germline CDR1 and CDR2 sequences are MNHNS and SASEGT. The CDR3 contains 12 residues. Trimming took 6 bases from V and 4 from J, leaving 9 bases between them. CDR3 protein: CASSRGGTEAFF. CDR3 coding DNA: TGTGCCAGCAGCCGAGGGGGCACTGAAGCTTTCTTT.

The genes are TRBV7-9 and TRBJ1-5, with a tentative D call TRBD1 (6 bases). The length of the CDR3 is 15 residues. V was shortened by 4 bases and J by 6 bases, with 16 bases between the two germline ends. The germline CDR1 and CDR2 sequences are SEHNR and FQNEAQ (reference sequence). CDR3 coding DNA: TGTGCCAGCAGCTCCGGGGAGGGGGACGGTCAGCCCCAGCATTTT. Translating gives CASSSGEGDGQPQHF.

This chain uses TRBV12-3 or TRBV12-4 with TRBJ2-7; D might be TRBD2 (5 bases). The CDR3 spans 13 residues. The germline V and J ends were trimmed by 1 base and 5 bases, with 9 bases remaining between them. This CDR3 is CASSLEVRDEQYF. For the CDR3, the DNA is TGTGCCAGCAGTTTAGAAGTGCGGGACGAGCAGTACTTC.

V and J are TRBV7-6 and TRBJ2-3, with 12 bases identical to TRBD2. The CDR3 consists of 16 residues. The V gene's germline CDR1 is SGHVS and CDR2 FNYEAQ. V shed 7 bases, J shed 5 bases, and the junction held 10 bases outside the gene matches. The CDR3 loop reads CASTRSSGGAVDTQYF. As DNA, the CDR3 is TGTGCCAGCACCCGATCTAGCGGGGGGGCCGTAGATACGCAGTATTTT.

The genes are TRBV12-3 or TRBV12-4 and TRBJ2-1; 9 positions match TRBD2. This CDR3 has 12 residues. Trimming cost V 7 bases and J 15 bases; bases outside gene matches: 10. In DNA form, the CDR3 reads TGTGCCAGCAATGGGCTAGCGGGGAGTACGTTCTTC. The encoded protein is CASNGLAGSTFF.

The J gene is TRBJ1-1, the V gene TRBV29-1; D perhaps matches TRBD1 (5 bases). CDR3 length: 13 amino acids. V shed 6 bases and J shed 0 bases, with 11 bases lying between them. Germline lookup yields CDR1 SQVTM and CDR2 ANQGSEA. CDR3 coding DNA: TGCAGCGTCGTACAGGTTATGAACACTGAAGCTTTCTTT. Its translation is CSVVQVMNTEAFF.

The gene calls are TRBV12-5 and TRBJ2-3; D not certain. Germline V gene data show CDR1 as LGHNT and CDR2 as FRNRAP. The CDR3 contains 17 residues. With 0 bases removed from V and 1 base from J, the gap between germline ends came to 14 bases. In nucleotides, the CDR3 is TGTGCTAGTGGTTTGGTACTGTCGGTCGGAGGCACAGATACGCAGTATTTT. Protein: CASGLVLSVGGTDTQYF.

This rearrangement joins TRBV7-2 to TRBJ1-2; D might be TRBD1 (6 bases). The V end was cut by 4 bases, the J end by 5 bases, with 14 bases between. Looked up from germline, CDR1 is SGHTA and CDR2 is FQGNSA. CDR3 size: 14 residues. CDR3 amino acids: CASSSSGEGYGYTF. The CDR3 DNA reads TGTGCCAGCAGCTCCTCAGGGGAGGGGTATGGCTACACCTTC.

This clone was counted a single time. The rearrangement joins TRBV6-5 to TRBJ2-3; the D gene is possibly TRBD1 (7 bases). Germline CDR1 MNHEY, CDR2 SVGAGI. V shed 6 bases and J shed 6 bases, with 10 bases lying between them. The CDR3 has 12 amino acids. The CDR3 reads CASRQGRDTQYF. The CDR3 region has the DNA TGTGCCAGCAGACAGGGGAGGGATACGCAGTATTTT.

The chain joins TRBV29-1 to TRBJ1-5; TRBD1 might be the D (6 bases). The CDR3 consists of 13 residues. V gave up 4 bases and J gave up 5 bases, with 12 bases separating them. The germline V gene encodes CDR1 SQVTM and CDR2 ANQGSEA. The CDR3 loop is CSVGPGVDQPQHF. The CDR3 bases are TGCAGCGTTGGCCCAGGGGTTGATCAGCCCCAGCATTTT.

V usage is TRBV29-1 and J usage is TRBJ1-1; D is uncertain. The CDR3 length is 13 residues. The germline V gene encodes CDR1 SQVTM and CDR2 ANQGSEA. V lost 2 bases and J 5 bases, leaving 12 bases between the germline ends. In DNA, the CDR3 is TGCAGCGTTGAACGCCCGGGGAGTACTGAAGCTTTCTTT. It specifies CSVERPGSTEAFF.

This clone has only one observation. The chain employs TRBV5-1 and TRBJ2-1, with 7 bases matching TRBD1. V lost 4 bases and J lost 5; bases outside the gene matches: 9. This CDR3 contains 15 residues. Germline loops: CDR1 SGHRS, CDR2 YFSETQ. CDR3 coding DNA: TGCGCCAGCAGCAACAGGGGAAACGTGAACAATGAGCAGTTCTTC. This encodes CASSNRGNVNNEQFF. Using reference TRBV5-1 and TRBJ2-1 for the parts outside the CDR3, the full variable domain is KAGVTQTPRYLIKTRGQQVTLSCSPISGHRSVSWYQQTPGQGLQFLFEYFSETQRNKGNFPGRFSGRQFSNSRSEMNVSTLELGDSALYLCASSNRGNVNNEQFFGPGTRLTVL.

The CDR3 spells CASSIRGTGNEKLFF. In DNA form, the CDR3 reads TGTGCCAGTAGTATCCGAGGGACAGGCAATGAAAAACTGTTTTTT. This chain uses TRBV19 with TRBJ1-4; 8 bases are a match to TRBD1. CDR3 size: 15 residues. Germline CDR1 LNHDA, CDR2 SQIVND (reference sequence). Losses at the gene ends were 3 bases for V and 5 bases for J; bases not matched to a gene: 5.

The chain combines TRBV10-3 with TRBJ1-1; D uncertain. Germline CDR1 is ENHRY and CDR2 is SYGVKD. This CDR3 has 13 residues. The V end lost 3 bases, the J end lost 1 base, and 6 bases lay between the germline ends. The CDR3, as DNA: TGTGCCATCAGTGACGAGGAGAACACTGAAGCTTTCTTT. Residues: CAISDEENTEAFF.

The chain employs TRBV24-1 and TRBJ2-1; D perhaps matches TRBD1 (5 bases). The V end lost 2 bases, the J end lost 9 bases, and 13 bases lay between the germline ends. The germline gives CDR1 KGHDR, CDR2 SFDVKD. CDR3 length: 14 amino acids. CDR3 coding DNA: TGTGCCACCAGTGATTCGGCAGGGTCCAGTGAGCAGTTCTTC. Translating gives CATSDSAGSSEQFF.

A few counts support this clone. This rearrangement joins TRBV19 to TRBJ1-1; TRBD1 aligns across 7 bases. The CDR3 has 13 amino acids. The J segment lost 4 bases and the V segment lost 8 bases, leaving 7 bases of the junction unmatched. Germline CDR1 and CDR2: LNHDA and SQIVND (reference sequence). CDR3 coding DNA: TGTGCCAGTTTGACAGGGCGTGGCACTGAAGCTTTCTTT. Translated, it gives CASLTGRGTEAFF.